The source of this TCR beta chain is a study of PD-1 blockade in classical Hodgkin lymphoma. Notes on the study in general: Possible causes of repertoire differences, disease activity or prior therapy, remain undefined.

After removal of 5 bases from V and 7 bases from J, the junction contained 12 bases not matched to a gene. This CDR3 is built from 15 residues. CDR1 and CDR2 from the germline V gene are SGHAT and FQNNGV. As regards this clone: Its antigen remains unknown.

Patients all relapsed after autologous stem cell transplantation, and there was variation in brentuximab vedotin exposure. Isolation of CD4+ T cells from thawed PBMCs was performed by magnetic negative selection. Sequencing was performed with immunoSEQ multiplex PCR; in TCRdb, only in-frame clones are kept and a portion is missing. This table holds under 4,500 clones, around 87% found once. Material: CD4+ T cells from blood, obtained at baseline. The genes are TRBV11-2 and TRBJ1-1, with 8 bases identical to TRBD1. This clonotype originated in a human donor with classical Hodgkin lymphoma. This chain's CDR3 is CASSPTWTGRDEAFF. The CDR3 DNA reads TGTGCCAGCAGCCCGACTTGGACAGGGAGGGATGAAGCTTTCTTT.